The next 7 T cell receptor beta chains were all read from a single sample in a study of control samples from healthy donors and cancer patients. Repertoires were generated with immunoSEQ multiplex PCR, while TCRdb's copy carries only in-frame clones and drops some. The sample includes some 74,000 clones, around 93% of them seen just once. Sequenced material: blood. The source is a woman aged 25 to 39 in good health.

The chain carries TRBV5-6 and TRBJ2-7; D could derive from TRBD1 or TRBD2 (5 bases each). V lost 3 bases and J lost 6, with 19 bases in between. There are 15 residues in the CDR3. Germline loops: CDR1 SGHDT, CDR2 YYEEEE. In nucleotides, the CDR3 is TGTGCCAGCAGCTCTACCGGGACCACCTCGAGCGAGCAGTACGTC. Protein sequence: CASSSTGTTSSEQYV.

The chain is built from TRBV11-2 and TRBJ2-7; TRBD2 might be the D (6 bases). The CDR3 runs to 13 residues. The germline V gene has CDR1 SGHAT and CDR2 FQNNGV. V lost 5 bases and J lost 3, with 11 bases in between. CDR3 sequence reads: CASSLDGGYEQYV. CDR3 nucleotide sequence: TGTGCCAGCAGCCTCGACGGGGGCTACGAGCAGTACGTC.

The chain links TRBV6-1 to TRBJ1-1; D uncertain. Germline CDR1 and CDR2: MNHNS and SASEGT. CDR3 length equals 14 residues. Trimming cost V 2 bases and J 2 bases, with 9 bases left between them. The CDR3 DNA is TGTGCCAGCAGTGAATCAAACGGTAACACTGAAGCTTTCTTT. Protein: CASSESNGNTEAFF.

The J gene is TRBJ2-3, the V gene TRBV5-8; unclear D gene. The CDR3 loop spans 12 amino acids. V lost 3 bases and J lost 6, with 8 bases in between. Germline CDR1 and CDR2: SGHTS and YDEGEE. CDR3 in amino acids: CASSSTWDTQYF. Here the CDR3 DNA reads TGTGCCAGCAGCTCAACTTGGGATACGCAGTATTTT.

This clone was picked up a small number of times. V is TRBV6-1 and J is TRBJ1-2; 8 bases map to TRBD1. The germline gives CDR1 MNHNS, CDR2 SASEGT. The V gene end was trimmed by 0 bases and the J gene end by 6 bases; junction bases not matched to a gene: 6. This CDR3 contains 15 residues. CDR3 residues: CASSEAGGQANGYTF. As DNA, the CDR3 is TGTGCCAGCAGTGAAGCGGGGGGACAGGCGAATGGCTACACCTTC.

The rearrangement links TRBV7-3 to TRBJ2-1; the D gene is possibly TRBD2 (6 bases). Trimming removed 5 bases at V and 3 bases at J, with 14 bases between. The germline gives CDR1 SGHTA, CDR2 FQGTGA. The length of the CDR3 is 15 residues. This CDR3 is CASSLGTPDYNEQFF. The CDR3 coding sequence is TGTGCCAGCAGCCTCGGGACTCCCGACTACAATGAGCAGTTCTTC.

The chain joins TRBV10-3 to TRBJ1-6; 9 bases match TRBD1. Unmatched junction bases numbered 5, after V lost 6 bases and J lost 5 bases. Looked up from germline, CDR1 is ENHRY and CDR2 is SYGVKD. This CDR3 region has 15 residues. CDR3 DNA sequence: TGTGCCATCAGCGGGGGACAGGGAAATAATTCACCCCTCCACTTT. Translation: CAISGGQGNNSPLHF.